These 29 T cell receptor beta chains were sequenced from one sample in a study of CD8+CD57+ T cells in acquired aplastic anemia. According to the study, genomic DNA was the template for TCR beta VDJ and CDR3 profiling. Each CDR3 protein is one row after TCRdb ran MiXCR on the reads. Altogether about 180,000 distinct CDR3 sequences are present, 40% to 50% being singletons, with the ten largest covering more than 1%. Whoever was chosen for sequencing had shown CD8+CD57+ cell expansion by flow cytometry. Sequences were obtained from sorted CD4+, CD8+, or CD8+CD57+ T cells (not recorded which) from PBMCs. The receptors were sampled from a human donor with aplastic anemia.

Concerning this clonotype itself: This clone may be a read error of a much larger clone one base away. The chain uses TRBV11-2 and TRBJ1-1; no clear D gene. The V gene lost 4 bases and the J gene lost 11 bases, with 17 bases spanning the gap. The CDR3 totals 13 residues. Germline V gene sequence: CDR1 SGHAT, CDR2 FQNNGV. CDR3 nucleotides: TGTGCCAGCAGCTCAGATTCTGGGTTGTGGGCTTTCTTT. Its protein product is CASSSDSGLWAFF. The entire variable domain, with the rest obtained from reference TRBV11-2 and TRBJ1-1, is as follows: EAGVAQSPRYKIIEKRQSVAFWCNPISGHATLYWYQQILGQGPKLLIQFQNNGVVDDSQLPKDRFSAERLKGVDSTLKIQPAKLEDSAVYLCASSSDSGLWAFFGQGTRLTVV.

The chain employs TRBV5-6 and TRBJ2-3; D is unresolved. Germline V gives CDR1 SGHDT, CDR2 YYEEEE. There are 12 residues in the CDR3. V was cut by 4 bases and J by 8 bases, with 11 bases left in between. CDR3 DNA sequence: TGTGCCAGCAGCCTAGGACCGGGTACGCAGTATTTT. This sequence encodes CASSLGPGTQYF.

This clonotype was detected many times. The CDR3, as DNA: TGTGCCAGCAGCCCCCAGGGGATCTCCTACAATGAGCAGTTCTTC. Its protein product is CASSPQGISYNEQFF. J is TRBJ2-1 and V is TRBV7-3, with D perhaps TRBD1 (6 bases). V gave up 5 bases and J gave up 0 bases, with 11 bases separating them. This CDR3 region has 15 residues. The V gene's germline CDR1 is SGHTA and CDR2 FQGTGA.

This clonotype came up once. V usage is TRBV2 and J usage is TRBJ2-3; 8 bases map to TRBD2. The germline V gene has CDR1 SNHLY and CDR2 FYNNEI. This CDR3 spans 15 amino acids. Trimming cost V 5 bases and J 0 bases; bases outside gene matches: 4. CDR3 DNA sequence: TGTGCCAGCAGTAGAGCGGGGGTTAGCACAGATACGCAGTATTTT. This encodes CASSRAGVSTDTQYF.

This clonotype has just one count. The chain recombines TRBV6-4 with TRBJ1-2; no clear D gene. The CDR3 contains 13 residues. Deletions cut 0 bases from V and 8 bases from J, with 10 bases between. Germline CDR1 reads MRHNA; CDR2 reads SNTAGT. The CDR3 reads CASSDSPFRGYTF. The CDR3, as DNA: TGTGCCAGCAGTGACTCCCCGTTTAGGGGCTACACCTTC.

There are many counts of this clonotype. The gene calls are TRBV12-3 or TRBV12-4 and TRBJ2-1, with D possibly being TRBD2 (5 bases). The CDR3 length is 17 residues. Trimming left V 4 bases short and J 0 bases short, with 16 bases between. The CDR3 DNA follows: TGTGCCAGCAGTTCAAATCAGCGTGGGAGCTCCTACAATGAGCAGTTCTTC. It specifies CASSSNQRGSSYNEQFF.

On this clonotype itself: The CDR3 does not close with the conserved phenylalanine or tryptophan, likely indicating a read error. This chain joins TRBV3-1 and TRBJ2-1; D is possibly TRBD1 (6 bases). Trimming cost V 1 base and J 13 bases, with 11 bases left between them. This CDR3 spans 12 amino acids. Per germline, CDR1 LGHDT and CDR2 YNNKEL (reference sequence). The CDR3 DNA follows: TGTGCCAGCAGCCAAGTTGGGGGCGAACAGTTCCTC. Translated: CASSQVGGEQFL.

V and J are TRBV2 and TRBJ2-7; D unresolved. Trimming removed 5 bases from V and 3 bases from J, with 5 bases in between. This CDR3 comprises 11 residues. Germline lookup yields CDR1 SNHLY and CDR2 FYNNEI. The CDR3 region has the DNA TGTGCCAGCAGTACTTACTACGAGCAGTACTTC. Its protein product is CASSTYYEQYF. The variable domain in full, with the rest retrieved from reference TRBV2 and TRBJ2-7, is EPEVTQTPSHQVTQMGQEVILRCVPISNHLYFYWYRQILGQKVEFLVSFYNNEISEKSEIFDDQFSVERPDGSNFTLKIRSTKLEDSAMYFCASSTYYEQYFGPGTRLTVT.

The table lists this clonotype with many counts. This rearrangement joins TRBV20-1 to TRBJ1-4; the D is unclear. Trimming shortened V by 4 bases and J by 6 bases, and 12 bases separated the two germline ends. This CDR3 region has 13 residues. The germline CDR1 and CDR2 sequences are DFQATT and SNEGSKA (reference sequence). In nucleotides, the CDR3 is TGCAGTGCTAAGCCGGGGTCTGATGAAAAACTGTTTTTT. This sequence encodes CSAKPGSDEKLFF.

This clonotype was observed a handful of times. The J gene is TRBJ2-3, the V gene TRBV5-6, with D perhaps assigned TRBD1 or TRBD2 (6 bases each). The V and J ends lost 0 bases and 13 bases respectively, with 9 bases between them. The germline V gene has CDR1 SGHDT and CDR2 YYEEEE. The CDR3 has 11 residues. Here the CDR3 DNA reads TGTGCCAGCAGCTTGGCAGGGGAGGAGTATTTT. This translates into CASSLAGEEYF.

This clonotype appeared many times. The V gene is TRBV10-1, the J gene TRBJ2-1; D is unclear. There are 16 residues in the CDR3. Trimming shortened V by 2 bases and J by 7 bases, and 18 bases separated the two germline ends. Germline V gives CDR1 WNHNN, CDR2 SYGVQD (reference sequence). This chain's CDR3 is CASSEEGTTEKNEQFF. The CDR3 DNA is TGCGCCAGCAGTGAGGAAGGAACCACGGAAAAGAATGAGCAGTTCTTC.

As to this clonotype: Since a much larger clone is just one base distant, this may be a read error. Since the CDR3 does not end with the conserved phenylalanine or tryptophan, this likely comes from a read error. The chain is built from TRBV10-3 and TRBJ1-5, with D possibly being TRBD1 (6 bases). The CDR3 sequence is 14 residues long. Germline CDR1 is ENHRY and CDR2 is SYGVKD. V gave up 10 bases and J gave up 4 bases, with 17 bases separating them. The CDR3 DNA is TGTGCCAGCAGCCCACAGGGAGTTAATCAGCCCCAGCATTCT. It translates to CASSPQGVNQPQHS.

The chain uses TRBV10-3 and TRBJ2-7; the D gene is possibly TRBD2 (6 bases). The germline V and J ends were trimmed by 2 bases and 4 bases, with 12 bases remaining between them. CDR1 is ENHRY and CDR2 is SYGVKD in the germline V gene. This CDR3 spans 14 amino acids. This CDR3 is CAISEPPGVYEQYF. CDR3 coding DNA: TGTGCCATCAGTGAGCCCCCGGGGGTATACGAGCAGTACTTC.

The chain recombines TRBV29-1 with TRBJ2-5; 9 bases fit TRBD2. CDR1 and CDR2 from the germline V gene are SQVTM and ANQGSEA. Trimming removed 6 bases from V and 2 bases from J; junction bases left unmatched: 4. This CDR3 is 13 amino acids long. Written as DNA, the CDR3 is TGCAGCGTGAAGACTAGCGGACAAGAGACCCAGTACTTC. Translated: CSVKTSGQETQYF.

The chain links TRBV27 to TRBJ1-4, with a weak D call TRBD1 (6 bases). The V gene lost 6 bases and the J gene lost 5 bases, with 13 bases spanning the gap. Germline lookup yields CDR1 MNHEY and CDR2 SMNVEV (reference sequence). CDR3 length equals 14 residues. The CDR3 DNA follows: TGTGCCAGCAGCCGGGACATCCGGAATGAAAAACTGTTTTTT. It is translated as CASSRDIRNEKLFF.

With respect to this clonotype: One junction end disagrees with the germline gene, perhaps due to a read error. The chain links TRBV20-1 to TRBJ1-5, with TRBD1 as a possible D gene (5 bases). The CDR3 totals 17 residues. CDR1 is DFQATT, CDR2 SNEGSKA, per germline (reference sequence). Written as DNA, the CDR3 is TGCAGTGCTCGAGACAGTGGGGCGGGATATAGCAATCAGCCCCAGCATTTT. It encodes CSARDSGAGYSNQPQHF.

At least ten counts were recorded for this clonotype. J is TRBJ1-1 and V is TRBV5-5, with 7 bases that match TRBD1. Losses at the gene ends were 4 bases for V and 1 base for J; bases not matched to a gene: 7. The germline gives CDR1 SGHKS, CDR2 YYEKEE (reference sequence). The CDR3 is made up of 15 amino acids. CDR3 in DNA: TGTGCCAGCAGCATACCACAGGGGTGGAACACTGAAGCTTTCTTT. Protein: CASSIPQGWNTEAFF.

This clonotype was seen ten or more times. DNA of the CDR3: TGTGCCAGCAGCCTGGGATCCTCATCCGATACGCAGTATTTT. This translates into CASSLGSSSDTQYF. V gene TRBV5-4 combines with J gene TRBJ2-3; D not resolved. Trimming took off 4 bases at V and 6 bases at J, with 15 bases between the two ends. The CDR3 is made up of 14 amino acids. CDR1 and CDR2 from the germline V gene are SGHNT and YYREEE (reference sequence). The full variable domain, rest sourced from reference TRBV5-4 and TRBJ2-3, is ETGVTQSPTHLIKTRGQQVTLRCSSQSGHNTVSWYQQALGQGPQFIFQYYREEENGRGNFPPRFSGLQFPNYSSELNVNALELDDSALYLCASSLGSSSDTQYFGPGTRLTVL.

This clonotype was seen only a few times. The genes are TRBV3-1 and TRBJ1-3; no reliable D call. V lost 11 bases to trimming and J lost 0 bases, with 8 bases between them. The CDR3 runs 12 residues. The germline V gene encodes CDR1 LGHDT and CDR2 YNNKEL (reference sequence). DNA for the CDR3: TGTGCCCCGGAGACCTCTGGAAACACCATATATTTT. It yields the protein CAPETSGNTIYF.

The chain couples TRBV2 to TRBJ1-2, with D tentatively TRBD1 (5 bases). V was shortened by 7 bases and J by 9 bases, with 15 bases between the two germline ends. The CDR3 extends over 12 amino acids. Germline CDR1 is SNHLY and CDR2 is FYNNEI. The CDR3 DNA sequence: TGTGCCAGCACCCCGGGGACGACGCGCTACACCTTC. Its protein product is CASTPGTTRYTF.

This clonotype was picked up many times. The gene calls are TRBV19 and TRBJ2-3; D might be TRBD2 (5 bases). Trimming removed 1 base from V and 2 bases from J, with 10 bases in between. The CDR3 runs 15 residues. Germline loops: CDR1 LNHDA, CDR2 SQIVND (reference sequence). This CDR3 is CASSIGGLATDTQYF. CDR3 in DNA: TGTGCCAGTAGTATAGGAGGACTGGCCACAGATACGCAGTATTTT.

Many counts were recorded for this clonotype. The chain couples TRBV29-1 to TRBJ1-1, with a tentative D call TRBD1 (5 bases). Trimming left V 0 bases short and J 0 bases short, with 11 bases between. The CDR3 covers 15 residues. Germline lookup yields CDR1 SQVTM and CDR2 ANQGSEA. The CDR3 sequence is CSVEDRGHLNTEAFF. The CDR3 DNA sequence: TGCAGCGTTGAAGATAGGGGCCACCTGAACACTGAAGCTTTCTTT.

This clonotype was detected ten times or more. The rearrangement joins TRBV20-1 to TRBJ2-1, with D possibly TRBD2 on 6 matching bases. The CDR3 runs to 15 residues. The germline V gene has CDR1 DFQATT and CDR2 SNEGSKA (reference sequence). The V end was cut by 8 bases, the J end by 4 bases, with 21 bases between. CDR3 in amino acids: CSPRGLAGSYNEQFF. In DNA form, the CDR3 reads TGCAGTCCGCGGGGACTGGCGGGGTCGTACAATGAGCAGTTCTTC.

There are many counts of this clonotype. The chain's CDR3 is CASAPGGRRETQYF. In nucleotides, the CDR3 is TGTGCCAGTGCCCCTGGGGGGCGCCGAGAGACCCAGTACTTC. The chain combines TRBV19 with TRBJ2-5; D tentatively fits TRBD1 or TRBD2 (6 bases each). The CDR3 contains 14 residues. CDR1 and CDR2 from the germline V gene are LNHDA and SQIVND (reference sequence). Trimming shortened V by 8 bases and J by 4 bases, and 17 bases separated the two germline ends.

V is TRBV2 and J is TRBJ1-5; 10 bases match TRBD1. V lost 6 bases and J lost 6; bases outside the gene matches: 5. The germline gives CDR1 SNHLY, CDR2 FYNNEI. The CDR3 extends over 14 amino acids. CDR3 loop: CASRETGGRQPQHF. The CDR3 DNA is TGTGCCAGCAGGGAGACAGGGGGCCGTCAGCCCCAGCATTTT.

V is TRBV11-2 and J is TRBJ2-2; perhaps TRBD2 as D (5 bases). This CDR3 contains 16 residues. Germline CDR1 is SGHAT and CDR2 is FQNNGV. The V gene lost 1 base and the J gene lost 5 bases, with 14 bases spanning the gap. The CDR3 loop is CASSLGTLAETGELFF. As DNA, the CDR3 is TGTGCCAGCAGCTTAGGAACTCTAGCAGAGACCGGGGAGCTGTTTTTT.

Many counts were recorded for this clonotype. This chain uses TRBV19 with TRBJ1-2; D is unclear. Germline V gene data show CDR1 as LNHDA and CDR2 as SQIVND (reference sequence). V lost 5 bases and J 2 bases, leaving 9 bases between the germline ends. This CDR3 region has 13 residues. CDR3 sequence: CASSWTKNYGYTF. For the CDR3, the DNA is TGTGCCAGTAGTTGGACGAAAAACTATGGCTACACCTTC.

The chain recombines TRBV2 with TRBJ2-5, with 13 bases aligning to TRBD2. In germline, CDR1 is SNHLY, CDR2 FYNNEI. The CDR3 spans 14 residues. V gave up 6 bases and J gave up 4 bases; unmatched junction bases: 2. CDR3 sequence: CASRGTSGAETQYF. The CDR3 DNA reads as TGTGCCAGCAGGGGGACTAGCGGGGCAGAGACCCAGTACTTC.

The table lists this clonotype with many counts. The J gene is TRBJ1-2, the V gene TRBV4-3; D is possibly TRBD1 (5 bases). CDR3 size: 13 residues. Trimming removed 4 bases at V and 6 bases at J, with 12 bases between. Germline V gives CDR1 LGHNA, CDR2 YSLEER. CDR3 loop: CASSPLGGDGYTF. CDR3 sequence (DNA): TGCGCCAGCAGCCCTCTGGGGGGGGATGGCTACACCTTC.